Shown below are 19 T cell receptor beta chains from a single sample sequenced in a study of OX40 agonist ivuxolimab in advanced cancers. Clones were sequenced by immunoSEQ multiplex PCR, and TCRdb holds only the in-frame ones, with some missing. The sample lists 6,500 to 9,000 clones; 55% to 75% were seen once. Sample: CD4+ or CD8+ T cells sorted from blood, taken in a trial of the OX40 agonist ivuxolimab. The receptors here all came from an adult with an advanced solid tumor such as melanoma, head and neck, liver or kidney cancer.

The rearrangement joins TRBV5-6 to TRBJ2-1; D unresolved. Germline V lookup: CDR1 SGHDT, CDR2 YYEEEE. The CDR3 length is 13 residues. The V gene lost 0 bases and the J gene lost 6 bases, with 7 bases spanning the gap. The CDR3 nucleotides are TGTGCCAGCAGCTTGGGTACTTTCAATGAGCAGTTCTTC. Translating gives CASSLGTFNEQFF.

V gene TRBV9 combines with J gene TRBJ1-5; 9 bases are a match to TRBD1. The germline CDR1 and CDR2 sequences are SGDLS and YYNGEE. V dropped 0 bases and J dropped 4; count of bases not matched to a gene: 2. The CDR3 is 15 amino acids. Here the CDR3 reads CASSVAGTGNQPQHF. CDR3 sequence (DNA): TGTGCCAGCAGCGTAGCCGGGACAGGGAATCAGCCCCAGCATTTT.

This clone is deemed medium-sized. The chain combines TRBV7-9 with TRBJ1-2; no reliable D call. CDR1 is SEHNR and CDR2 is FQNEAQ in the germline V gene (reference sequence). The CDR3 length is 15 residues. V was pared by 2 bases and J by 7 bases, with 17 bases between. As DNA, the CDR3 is TGTGCCAGCAGCTTAAACTTCGGAGGCTATGGTGGCTACACCTTC. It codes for CASSLNFGGYGGYTF.

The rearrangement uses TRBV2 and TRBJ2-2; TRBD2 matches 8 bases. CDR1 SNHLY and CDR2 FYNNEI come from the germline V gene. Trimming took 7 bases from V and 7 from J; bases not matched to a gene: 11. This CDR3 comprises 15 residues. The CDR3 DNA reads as TGTGCCAGCATGATCGGGGGGGCGTTGGGCGGGGAGCTGTTTTTT. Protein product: CASMIGGALGGELFF.

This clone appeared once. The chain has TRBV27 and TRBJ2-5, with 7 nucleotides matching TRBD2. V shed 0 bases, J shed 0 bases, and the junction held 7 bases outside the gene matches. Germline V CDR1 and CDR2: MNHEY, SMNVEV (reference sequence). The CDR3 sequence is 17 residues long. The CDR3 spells CASSLSGGRRDQETQYF. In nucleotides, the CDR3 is TGTGCCAGCAGTTTATCGGGGGGGAGGCGAGACCAAGAGACCCAGTACTTC.

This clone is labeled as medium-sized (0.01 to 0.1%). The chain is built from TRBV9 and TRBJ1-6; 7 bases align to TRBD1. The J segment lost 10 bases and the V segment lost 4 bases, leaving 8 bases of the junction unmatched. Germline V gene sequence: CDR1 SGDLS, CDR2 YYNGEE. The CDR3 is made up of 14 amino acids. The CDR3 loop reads CASSQGGIGSPLHF. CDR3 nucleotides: TGTGCCAGCAGCCAGGGGGGGATCGGATCACCCCTCCACTTT.

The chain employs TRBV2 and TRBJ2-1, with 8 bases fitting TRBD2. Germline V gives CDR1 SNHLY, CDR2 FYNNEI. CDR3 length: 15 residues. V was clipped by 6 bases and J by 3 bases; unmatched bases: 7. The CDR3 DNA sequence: TGTGCCAGCAGAGCCAGCGGGGGCCTCTACAATGAGCAGTTCTTC. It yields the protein CASRASGGLYNEQFF.

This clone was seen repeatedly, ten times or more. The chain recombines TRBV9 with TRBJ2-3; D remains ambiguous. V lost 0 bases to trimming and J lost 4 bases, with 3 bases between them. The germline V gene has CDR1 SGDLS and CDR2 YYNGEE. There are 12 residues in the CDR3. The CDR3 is CASSVVPDTQYF. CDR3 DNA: TGTGCCAGCAGCGTAGTGCCAGATACGCAGTATTTT.

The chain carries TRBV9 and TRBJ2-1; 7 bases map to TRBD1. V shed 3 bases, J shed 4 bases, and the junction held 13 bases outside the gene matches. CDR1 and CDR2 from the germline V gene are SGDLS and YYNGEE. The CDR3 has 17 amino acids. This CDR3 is CASSERLGTQGYNEQFF. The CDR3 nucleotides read TGTGCCAGCAGCGAAAGGTTGGGGACACAGGGGTACAATGAGCAGTTCTTC.

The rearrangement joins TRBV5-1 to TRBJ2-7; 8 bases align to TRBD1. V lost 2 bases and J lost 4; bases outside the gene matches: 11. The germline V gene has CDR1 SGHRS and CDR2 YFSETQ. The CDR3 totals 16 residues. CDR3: CASSFSRTGIIYEQYF. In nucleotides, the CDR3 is TGCGCCAGCAGCTTCTCAAGGACAGGGATCATATACGAGCAGTACTTC.

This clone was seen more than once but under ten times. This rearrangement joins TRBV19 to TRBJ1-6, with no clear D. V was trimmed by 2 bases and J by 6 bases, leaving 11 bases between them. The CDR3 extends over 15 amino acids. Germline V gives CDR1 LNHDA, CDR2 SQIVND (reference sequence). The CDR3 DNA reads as TGTGCCAGTAGTATACGGCCTCCGCCTAATTCACCCCTCCACTTT. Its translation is CASSIRPPPNSPLHF.

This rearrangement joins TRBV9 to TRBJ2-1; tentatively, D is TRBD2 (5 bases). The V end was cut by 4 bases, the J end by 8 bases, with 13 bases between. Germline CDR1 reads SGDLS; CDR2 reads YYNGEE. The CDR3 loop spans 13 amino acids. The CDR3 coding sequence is TGTGCCAGCAGCCCGGGTGGAGGATATGAGCAGTTCTTC. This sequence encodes CASSPGGGYEQFF.

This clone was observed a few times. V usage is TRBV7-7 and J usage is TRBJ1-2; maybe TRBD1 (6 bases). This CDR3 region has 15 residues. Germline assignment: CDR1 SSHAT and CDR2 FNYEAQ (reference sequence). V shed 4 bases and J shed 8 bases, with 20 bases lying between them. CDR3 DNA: TGTGCCAGCAGCTCGGGGACTCCGAAAGGGGGGGGCTACACCTTC. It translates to CASSSGTPKGGGYTF.

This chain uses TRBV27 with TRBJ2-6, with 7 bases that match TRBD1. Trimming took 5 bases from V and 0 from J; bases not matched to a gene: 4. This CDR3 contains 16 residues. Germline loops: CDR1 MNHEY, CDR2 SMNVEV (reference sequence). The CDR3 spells CASSPTGVSGANVLTF. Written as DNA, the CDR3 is TGTGCCAGCAGTCCCACAGGGGTCTCTGGGGCCAACGTCCTGACTTTC.

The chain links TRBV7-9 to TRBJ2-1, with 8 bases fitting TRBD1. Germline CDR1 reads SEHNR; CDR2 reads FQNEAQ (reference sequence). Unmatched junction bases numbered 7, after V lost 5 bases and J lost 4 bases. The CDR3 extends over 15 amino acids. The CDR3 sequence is CASSPRTGNYNEQFF. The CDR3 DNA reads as TGTGCCAGCAGCCCCCGGACAGGGAATTACAATGAGCAGTTCTTC. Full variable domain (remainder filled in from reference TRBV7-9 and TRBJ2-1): DTGVSQNPRHKITKRGQNVTFRCDPISEHNRLYWYRQTLGQGPEFLTYFQNEAQLEKSRLLSDRFSAERPKGSFSTLEIQRTEQGDSAMYLCASSPRTGNYNEQFFGPGTRLTVL.

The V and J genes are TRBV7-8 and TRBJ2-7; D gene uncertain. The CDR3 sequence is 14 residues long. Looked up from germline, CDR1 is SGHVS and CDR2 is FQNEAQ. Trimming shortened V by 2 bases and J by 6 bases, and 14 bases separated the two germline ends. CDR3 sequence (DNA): TGTGCCAGCAGCTTACTTGGTCGCGGCTCCGAGCAGTACTTC. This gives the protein CASSLLGRGSEQYF.

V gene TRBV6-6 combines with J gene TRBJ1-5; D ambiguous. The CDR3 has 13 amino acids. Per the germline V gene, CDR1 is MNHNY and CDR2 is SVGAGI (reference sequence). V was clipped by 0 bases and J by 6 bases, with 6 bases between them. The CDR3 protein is CASSYSSVQPQHF. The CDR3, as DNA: TGTGCCAGCAGTTACTCGTCGGTTCAGCCCCAGCATTTT.

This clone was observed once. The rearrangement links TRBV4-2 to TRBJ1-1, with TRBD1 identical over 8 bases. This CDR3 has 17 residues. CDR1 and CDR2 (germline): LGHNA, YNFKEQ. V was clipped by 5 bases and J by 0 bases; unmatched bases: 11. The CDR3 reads CASSLVKGQALNTEAFF. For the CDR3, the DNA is TGTGCCAGCAGCTTGGTGAAGGGACAGGCCCTGAACACTGAAGCTTTCTTT.

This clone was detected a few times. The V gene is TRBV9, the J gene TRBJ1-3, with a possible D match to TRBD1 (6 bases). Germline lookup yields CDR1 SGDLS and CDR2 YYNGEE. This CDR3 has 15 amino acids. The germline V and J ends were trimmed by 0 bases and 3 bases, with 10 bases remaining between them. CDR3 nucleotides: TGTGCCAGCAGCGTAGTGGGGGCGCTTGGAAACACCATATATTTT. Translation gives CASSVVGALGNTIYF.